These T cell receptor beta chains were read from a single sample in a study of cytomegalovirus exposure and HLA in healthy donors. Here immunoSEQ multiplex PCR was the method, and the copy in TCRdb shows in-frame clones only, minus some. Found here are about 160,000 clones, about 90% of them singletons; the top ten hold about 6%. The sequenced sample was PBMCs. The receptor source for this set is a woman aged 25 to 39 in good health and CMV-seronegative. Both conserved end residues are part of each CDR3. The D gene is left open where the match is weak. The size of a clone is reported for some rows only, either as once, few or many, or as a class for expanded clones.

-	-	TRBJ1-1	TRBV29-1	TGCAGCGCAAGGACAGACCCGAACACTGAAGCTTTCTTT	CSARTDPNTEAFF
TRBD1	-	TRBJ2-1	TRBV6-1	TGTGCCAGCATTCCCGGGACAGGGACCTACAATGAGCAGTTCTTC	CASIPGTGTYNEQFF
-	-	TRBJ1-3	TRBV7-2	TGTGCCAGCAGCTTAAACAGGCCTGGCTCTGGAAACACCATATATTTT	CASSLNRPGSGNTIYF
-	many	TRBJ2-1	TRBV5-1	TGCGCCAGCAGCTTGGTGAGCGGGCCTTACAATGAGCAGTTCTTC	CASSLVSGPYNEQFF
TRBD1	-	TRBJ2-7	TRBV7-6	TGTGCCAGCAGCTTAGCGGGACAGGGGGCCTACGAGCAGTACTTC	CASSLAGQGAYEQYF
TRBD1	-	TRBJ1-1	TRBV15	TGTGCCACCAGCACCATGGGACAGGGGGTTTTGAACACTGAAGCTTTCTTT	CATSTMGQGVLNTEAFF
TRBD1	-	TRBJ1-6	TRBV4-1	TGCGCCAGCAGCCAAGACCTCCCAGGTCAGGGGGCTGCGAATAATTCACCCCTCCACTTT	CASSQDLPGQGAANNSPLHF
-	-	TRBJ2-2	TRBV29-1	TGCAGCGCTTCCCCGACTCCCGCCGGGGAGCTGTTTTTT	CSASPTPAGELFF
-	-	TRBJ1-6	TRBV19	TGTGCCAGTAGTGGCGGATTACGGCTGGATTCACCCCTCCACTTT	CASSGGLRLDSPLHF
TRBD1	-	TRBJ1-5	TRBV9	TGTGCCAGCAGCCACGGGACAGATGATCAGCCCCAGCATTTT	CASSHGTDDQPQHF
-	-	TRBJ2-5	TRBV6-5	TGTGCCAGCAGTTACTTTTCAACAGAGGCCCAGTACTTC	CASSYFSTEAQYF
-	-	TRBJ1-2	TRBV6-5	TGTGCCAGCCACGCCGGAGAGGGCTACACCTTC	CASHAGEGYTF
-	-	TRBJ1-2	TRBV5-6	TGTGCCAGCAGCTCTCTTAACTATGGCTACACCTTC	CASSSLNYGYTF
TRBD1	-	TRBJ2-7	TRBV4-1	TGCGCCAGCAGCCCAGGGACAGGCCCCACCTACGAGCAGTACTTC	CASSPGTGPTYEQYF
TRBD1	-	TRBJ2-1	TRBV7-9	TGTGCCAGCACACGACAGGGGACACCGATTGAGCAGTTCTTC	CASTRQGTPIEQFF